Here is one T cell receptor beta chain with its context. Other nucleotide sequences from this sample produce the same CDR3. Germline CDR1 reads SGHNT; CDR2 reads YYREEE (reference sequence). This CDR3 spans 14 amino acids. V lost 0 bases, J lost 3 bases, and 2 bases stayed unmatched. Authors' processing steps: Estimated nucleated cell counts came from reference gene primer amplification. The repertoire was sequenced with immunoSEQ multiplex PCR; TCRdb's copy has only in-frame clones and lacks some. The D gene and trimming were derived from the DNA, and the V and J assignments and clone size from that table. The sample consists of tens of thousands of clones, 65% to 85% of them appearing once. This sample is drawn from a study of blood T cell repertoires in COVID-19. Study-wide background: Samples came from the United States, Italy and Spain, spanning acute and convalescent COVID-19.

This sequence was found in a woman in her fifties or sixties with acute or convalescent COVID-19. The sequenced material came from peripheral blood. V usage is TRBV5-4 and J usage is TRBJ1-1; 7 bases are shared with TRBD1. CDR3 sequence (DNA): TGTGCCAGCAGCTTGGGCAGGGGGGACACTGAAGCTTTCTTT. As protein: CASSLGRGDTEAFF. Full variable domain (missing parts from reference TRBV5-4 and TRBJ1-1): ETGVTQSPTHLIKTRGQQVTLRCSSQSGHNTVSWYQQALGQGPQFIFQYYREEENGRGNFPPRFSGLQFPNYSSELNVNALELDDSALYLCASSLGRGDTEAFFGQGTRLTVV.